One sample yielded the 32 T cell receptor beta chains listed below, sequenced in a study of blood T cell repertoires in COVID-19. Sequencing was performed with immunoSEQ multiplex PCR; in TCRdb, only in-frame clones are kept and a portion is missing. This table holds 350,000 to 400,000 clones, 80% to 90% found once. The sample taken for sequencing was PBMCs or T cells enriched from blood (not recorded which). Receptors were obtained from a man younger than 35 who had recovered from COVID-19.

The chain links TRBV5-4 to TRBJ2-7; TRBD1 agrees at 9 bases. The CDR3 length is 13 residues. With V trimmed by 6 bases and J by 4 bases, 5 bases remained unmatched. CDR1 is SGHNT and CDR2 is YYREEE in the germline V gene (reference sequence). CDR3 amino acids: CASKTGTGYEQYF. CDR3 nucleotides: TGTGCCAGCAAGACGGGGACAGGGTACGAGCAGTACTTC.

CDR3 protein: CASSFSGDGETQYF. CDR3 bases: TGCGCCAGCAGCTTTAGCGGGGATGGGGAGACCCAGTACTTC. The chain joins TRBV5-1 to TRBJ2-5; 8 bases are a match to TRBD2. Per the germline V gene, CDR1 is SGHRS and CDR2 is YFSETQ. There are 14 residues in the CDR3. V was pared by 2 bases and J by 5 bases, with 5 bases of the junction left unmatched.

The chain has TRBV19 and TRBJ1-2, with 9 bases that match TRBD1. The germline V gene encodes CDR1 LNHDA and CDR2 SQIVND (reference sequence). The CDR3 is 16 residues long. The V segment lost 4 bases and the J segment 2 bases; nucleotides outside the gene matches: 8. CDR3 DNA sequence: TGTGCCAGTAGTAGAAACCTTGGACAGGGGAACTATGGCTACACCTTC. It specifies CASSRNLGQGNYGYTF. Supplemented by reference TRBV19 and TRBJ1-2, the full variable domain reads DGGITQSPKYLFRKEGQNVTLSCEQNLNHDAMYWYRQDPGQGLRLIYYSQIVNDFQKGDIAEGYSVSREKKESFPLTVTSAQKNPTAFYLCASSRNLGQGNYGYTFGSGTRLTVV.

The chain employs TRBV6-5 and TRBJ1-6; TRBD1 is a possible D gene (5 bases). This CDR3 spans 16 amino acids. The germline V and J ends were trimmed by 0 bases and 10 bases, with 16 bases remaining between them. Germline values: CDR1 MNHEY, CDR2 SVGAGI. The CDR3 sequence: CASSYSAGTIGSPLHF. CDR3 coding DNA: TGTGCCAGCAGTTACTCTGCGGGGACGATTGGATCACCCCTCCACTTT.

This CDR3 is CASSEGQGLGTEAFF. The CDR3, as DNA: TGTGCCAGCAGCGAGGGACAGGGCTTGGGCACTGAAGCTTTCTTT. V and J are TRBV5-4 and TRBJ1-1; TRBD1 matches 9 bases. The CDR3 extends over 15 amino acids. Germline V lookup: CDR1 SGHNT, CDR2 YYREEE (reference sequence). The V segment lost 4 bases and the J segment 4 bases; nucleotides outside the gene matches: 8.

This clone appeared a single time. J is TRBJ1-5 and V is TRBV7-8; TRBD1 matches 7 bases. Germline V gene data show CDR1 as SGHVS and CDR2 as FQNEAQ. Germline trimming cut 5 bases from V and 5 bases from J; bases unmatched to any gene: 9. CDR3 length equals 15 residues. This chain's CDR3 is CASSATSGGYQPQHF. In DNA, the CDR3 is TGTGCCAGCAGCGCAACTTCAGGGGGGTATCAGCCCCAGCATTTT.

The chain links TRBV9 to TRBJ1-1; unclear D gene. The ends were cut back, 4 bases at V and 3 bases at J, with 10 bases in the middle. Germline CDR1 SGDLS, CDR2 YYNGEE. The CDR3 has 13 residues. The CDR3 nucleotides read TGTGCCAGCAGCCCGCACATGGACACTGAAGCTTTCTTT. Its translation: CASSPHMDTEAFF. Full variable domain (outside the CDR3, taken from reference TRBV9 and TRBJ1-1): DSGVTQTPKHLITATGQRVTLRCSPRSGDLSVYWYQQSLDQGLQFLIQYYNGEERAKGNILERFSAQQFPDLHSELNLSSLELGDSALYFCASSPHMDTEAFFGQGTRLTVV.

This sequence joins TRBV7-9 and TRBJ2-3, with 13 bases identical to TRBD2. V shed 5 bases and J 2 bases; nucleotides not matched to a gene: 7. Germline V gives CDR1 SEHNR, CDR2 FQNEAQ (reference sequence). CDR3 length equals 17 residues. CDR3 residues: CASSPRTSGSITDTQYF. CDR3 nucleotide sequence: TGTGCCAGCAGCCCTAGGACTAGCGGGAGTATCACAGATACGCAGTATTTT.

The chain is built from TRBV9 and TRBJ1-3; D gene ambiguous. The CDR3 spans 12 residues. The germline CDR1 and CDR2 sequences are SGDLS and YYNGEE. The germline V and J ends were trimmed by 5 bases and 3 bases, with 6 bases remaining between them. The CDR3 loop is CASSKYGNTIYF. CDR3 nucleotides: TGTGCCAGCAGTAAATATGGAAACACCATATATTTT.

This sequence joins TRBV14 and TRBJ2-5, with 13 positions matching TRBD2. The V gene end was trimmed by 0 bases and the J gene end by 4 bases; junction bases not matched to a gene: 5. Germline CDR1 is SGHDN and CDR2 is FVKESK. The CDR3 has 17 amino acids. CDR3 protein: CASSQDRGLAGRETQYF. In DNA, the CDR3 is TGTGCCAGCAGCCAAGATCGGGGACTAGCGGGGCGAGAGACCCAGTACTTC.

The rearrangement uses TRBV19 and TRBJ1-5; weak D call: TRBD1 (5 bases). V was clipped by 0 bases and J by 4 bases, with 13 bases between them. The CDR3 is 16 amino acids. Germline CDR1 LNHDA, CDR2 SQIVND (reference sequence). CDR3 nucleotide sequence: TGTGCCAGTAGTATAGATAGAACAGGAGTAAATCAGCCCCAGCATTTT. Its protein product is CASSIDRTGVNQPQHF.

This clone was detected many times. Here the CDR3 DNA reads TGTGCCAGTAGTCCGCGGGGAGCGGGAGGGTCCAATGAGCAGTTCTTC. Translating it yields CASSPRGAGGSNEQFF. This chain connects TRBV19 to TRBJ2-1; 10 nucleotides agree with TRBD2. V was clipped by 5 bases and J by 6 bases; unmatched bases: 10. The CDR3 sequence is 16 residues long. CDR1 and CDR2 (germline): LNHDA, SQIVND (reference sequence).

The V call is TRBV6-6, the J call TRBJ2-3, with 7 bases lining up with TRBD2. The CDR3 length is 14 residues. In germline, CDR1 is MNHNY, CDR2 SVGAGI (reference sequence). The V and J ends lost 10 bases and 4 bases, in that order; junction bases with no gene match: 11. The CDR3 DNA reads TGTGCCATCCGTCTCGGACTAGACGCAGATACGCAGTATTTT. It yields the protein CAIRLGLDADTQYF.

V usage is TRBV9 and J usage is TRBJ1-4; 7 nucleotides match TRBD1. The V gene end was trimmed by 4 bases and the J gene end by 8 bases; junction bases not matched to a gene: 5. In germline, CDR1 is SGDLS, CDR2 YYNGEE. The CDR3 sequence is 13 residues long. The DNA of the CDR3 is TGTGCCAGCAGCCCTTCCAGGGGGGAAAAACTGTTTTTT. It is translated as CASSPSRGEKLFF.

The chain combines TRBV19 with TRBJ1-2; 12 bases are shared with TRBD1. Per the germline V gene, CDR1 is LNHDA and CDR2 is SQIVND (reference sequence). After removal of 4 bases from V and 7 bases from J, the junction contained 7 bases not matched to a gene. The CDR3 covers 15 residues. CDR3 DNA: TGTGCCAGTAGTACCGGGGACAGGGGGCTTTCTGGCTACACCTTC. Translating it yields CASSTGDRGLSGYTF.

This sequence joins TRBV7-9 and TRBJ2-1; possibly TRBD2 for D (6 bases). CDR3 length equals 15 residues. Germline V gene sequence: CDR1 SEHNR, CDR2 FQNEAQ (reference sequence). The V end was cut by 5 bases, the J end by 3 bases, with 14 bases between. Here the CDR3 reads CASSQPGGRYNEQFF. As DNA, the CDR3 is TGTGCCAGCAGCCAGCCCGGGGGACGCTACAATGAGCAGTTCTTC.

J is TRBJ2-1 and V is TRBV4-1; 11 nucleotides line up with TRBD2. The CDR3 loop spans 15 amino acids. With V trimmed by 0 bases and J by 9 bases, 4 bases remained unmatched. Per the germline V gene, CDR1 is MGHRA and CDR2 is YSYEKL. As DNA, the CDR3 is TGCGCCAGCAGCCAAGATGCTAGCGGGGGGCGTGAGCAGTTCTTC. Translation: CASSQDASGGREQFF.

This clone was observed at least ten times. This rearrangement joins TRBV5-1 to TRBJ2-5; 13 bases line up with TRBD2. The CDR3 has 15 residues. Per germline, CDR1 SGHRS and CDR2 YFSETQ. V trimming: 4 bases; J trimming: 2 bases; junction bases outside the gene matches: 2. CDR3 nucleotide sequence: TGCGCCAGCAGCCAGGGACTAGCGGGGCAAGAGACCCAGTACTTC. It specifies CASSQGLAGQETQYF.

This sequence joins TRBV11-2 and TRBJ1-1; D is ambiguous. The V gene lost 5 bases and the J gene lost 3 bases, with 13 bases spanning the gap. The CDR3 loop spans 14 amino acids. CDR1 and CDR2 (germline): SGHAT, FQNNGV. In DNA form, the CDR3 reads TGTGCCAGCAGCCCCGGGAACTGGGACACTGAAGCTTTCTTT. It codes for CASSPGNWDTEAFF.

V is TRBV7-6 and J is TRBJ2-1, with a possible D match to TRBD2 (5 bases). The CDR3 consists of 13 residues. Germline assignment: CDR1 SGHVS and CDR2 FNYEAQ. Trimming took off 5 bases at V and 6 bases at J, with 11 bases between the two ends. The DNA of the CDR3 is TGTGCCAGCAGCGCACGGGATACCAATGAGCAGTTCTTC. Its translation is CASSARDTNEQFF.

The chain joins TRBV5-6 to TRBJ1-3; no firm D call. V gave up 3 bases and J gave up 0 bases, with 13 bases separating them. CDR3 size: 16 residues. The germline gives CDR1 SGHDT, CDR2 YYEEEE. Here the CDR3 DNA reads TGTGCCAGCAGCTGGGGAGCCTCGAGCTCTGGAAACACCATATATTTT. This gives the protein CASSWGASSSGNTIYF.

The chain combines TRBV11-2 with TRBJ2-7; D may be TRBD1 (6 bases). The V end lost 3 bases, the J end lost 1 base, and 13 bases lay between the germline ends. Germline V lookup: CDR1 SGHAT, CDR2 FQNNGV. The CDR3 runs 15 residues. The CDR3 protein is CASSFGRGLSYEQYF. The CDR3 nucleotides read TGTGCCAGCAGCTTCGGCAGGGGTTTATCCTACGAGCAGTACTTC.

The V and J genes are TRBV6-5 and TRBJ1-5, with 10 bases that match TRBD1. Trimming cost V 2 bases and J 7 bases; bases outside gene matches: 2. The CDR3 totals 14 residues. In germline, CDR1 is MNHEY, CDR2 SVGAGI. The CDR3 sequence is CASSYGQGGQPQHF. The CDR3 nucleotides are TGTGCCAGCAGTTACGGACAGGGGGGACAGCCCCAGCATTTT.

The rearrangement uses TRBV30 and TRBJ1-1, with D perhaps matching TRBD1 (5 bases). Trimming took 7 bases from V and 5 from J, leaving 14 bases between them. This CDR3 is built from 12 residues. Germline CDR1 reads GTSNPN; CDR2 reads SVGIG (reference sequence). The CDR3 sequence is CAFGHSHTEAFF. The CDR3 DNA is TGTGCCTTCGGACACAGTCATACTGAAGCTTTCTTT.

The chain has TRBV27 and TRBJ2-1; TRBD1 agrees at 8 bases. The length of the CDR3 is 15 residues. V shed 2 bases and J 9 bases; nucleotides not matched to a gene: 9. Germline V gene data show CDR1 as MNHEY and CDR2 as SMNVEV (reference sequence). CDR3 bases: TGTGCCAGCAGTTTAAAACAGGGGGTCCAGGGTGAGCAGTTCTTC. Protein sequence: CASSLKQGVQGEQFF.

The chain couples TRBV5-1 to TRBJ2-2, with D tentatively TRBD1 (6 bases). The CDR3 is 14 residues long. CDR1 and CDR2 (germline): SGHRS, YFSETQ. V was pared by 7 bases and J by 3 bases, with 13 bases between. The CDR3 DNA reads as TGCGCCAGCCTGAGGGACACCCACACCGGGGAGCTGTTTTTT. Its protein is CASLRDTHTGELFF.

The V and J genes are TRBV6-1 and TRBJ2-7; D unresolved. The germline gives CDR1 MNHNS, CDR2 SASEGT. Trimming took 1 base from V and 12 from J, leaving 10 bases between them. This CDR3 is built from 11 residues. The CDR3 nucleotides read TGTGCCAGCAGTGAAGACAGACGGCTGTACTTC. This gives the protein CASSEDRRLYF.

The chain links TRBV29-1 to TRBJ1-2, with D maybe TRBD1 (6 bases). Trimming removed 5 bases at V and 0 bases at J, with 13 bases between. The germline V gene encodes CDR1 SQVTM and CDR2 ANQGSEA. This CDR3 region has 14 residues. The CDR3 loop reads CSVRGRTANYGYTF. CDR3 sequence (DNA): TGCAGCGTTCGCGGACGGACAGCTAACTATGGCTACACCTTC.

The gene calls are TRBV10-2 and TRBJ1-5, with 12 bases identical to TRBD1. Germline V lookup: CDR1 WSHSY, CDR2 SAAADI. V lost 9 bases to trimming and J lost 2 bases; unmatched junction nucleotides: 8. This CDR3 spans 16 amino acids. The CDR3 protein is CASGTGGISGNQPQHF. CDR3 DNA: TGCGCCAGTGGGACAGGGGGCATAAGCGGCAATCAGCCCCAGCATTTT.

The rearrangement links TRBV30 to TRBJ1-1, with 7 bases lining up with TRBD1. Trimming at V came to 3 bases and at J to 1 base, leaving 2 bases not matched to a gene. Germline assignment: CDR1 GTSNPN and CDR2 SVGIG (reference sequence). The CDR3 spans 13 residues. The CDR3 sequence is CAWSNRGNTEAFF. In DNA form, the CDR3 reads TGTGCCTGGAGCAACAGGGGGAACACTGAAGCTTTCTTT.

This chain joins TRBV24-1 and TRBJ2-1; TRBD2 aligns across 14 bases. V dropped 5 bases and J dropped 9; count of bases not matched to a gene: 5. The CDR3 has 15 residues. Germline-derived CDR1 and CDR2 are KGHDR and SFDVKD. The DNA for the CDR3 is TGTGCCACCAGTGCCGGGACTAGCGGGAGTATTGAGCAGTTCTTC. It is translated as CATSAGTSGSIEQFF.

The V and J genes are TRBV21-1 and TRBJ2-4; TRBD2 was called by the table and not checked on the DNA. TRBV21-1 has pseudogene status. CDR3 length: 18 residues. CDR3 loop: CASSKLRTSGSWKNIQYF. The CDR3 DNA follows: TGTGCCAGCAGCAAGCTACGGACTAGCGGGAGCTGGAAAAACATTCAGTACTTC.